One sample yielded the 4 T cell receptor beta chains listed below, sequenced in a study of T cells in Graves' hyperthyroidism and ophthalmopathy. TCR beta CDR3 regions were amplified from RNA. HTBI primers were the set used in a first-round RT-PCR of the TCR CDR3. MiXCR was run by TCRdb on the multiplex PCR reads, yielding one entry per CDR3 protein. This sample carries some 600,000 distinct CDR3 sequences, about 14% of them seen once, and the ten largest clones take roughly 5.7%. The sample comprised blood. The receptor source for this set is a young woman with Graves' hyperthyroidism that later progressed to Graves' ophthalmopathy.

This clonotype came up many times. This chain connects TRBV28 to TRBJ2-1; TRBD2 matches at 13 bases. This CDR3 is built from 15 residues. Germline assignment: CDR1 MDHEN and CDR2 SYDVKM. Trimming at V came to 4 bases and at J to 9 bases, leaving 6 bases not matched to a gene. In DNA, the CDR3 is TGTGCCAGCAGTTCAGGGACTAGCGGGATTAGTGAGCAGTTCTTC. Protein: CASSSGTSGISEQFF.

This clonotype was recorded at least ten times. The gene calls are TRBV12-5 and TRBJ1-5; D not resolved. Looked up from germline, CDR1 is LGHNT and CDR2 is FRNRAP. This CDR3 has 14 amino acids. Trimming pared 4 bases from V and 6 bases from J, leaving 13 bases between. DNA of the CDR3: TGTGCTAGTGGTTCCCCGTCCTCCGGTCAGCCCCAGCATTTT. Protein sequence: CASGSPSSGQPQHF.

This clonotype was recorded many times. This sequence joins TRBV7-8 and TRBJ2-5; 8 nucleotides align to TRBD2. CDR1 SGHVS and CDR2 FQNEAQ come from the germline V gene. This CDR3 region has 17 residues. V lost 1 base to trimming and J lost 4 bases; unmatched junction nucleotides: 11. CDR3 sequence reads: CASSLGASGPRGETQYF. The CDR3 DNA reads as TGTGCCAGCAGCTTAGGGGCTAGCGGGCCTAGAGGAGAGACCCAGTACTTC.

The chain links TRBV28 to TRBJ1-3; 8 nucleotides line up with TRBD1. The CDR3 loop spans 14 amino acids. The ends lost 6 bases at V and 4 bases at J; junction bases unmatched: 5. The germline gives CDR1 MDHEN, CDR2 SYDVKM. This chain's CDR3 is CASRADRAGNTIYF. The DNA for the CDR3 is TGTGCCAGCAGAGCGGACAGGGCAGGAAACACCATATATTTT.